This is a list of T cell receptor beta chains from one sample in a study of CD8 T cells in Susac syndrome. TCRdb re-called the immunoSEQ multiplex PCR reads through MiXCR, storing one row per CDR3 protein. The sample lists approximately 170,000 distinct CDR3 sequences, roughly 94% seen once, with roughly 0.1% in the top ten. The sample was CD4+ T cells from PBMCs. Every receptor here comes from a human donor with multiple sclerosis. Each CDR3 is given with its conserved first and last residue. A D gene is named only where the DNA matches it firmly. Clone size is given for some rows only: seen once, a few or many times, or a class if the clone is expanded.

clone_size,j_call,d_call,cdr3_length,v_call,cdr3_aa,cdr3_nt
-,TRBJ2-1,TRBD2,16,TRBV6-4,CASSEWTSGKPNEQFF,TGTGCCAGCAGTGAGTGGACTAGCGGGAAACCCAATGAGCAGTTCTTC
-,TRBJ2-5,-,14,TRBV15,CATSRTSLQETQYF,TGTGCCACCAGCAGGACTTCCCTACAAGAGACCCAGTACTTC
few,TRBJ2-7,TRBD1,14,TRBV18,CASSQGAQTYEQYF,TGTGCCAGCTCACAGGGGGCTCAGACCTACGAGCAGTACTTC
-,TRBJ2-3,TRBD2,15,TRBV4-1,CASSASGLAGDTQYF,TGCGCCAGCAGCGCCTCGGGACTAGCAGGCGATACGCAGTATTTT
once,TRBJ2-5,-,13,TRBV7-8,CASSFRRQETQYF,TGTGCCAGCAGCTTTAGGCGGCAAGAGACCCAGTACTTC
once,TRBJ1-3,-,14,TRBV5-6,CASSVAVSGNTIYF,TGTGCCAGCAGCGTAGCGGTCTCTGGAAACACCATATATTTT
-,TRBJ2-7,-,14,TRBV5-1,CASSGSGSTYEQYF,TGCGCCAGCAGCGGGTCGGGCAGTACCTACGAGCAGTACTTC
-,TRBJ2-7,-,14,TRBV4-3,CASSQDEGWYEQYF,TGCGCCAGCAGCCAAGATGAGGGGTGGTACGAGCAGTACTTC
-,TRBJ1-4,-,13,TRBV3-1,CASTGGNHEKLFF,TGTGCCAGCACCGGAGGCAACCATGAAAAACTGTTTTTT
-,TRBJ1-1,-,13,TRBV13,CASSFRRDTEAFF,TGTGCCAGCAGCTTCCGTCGGGACACTGAAGCTTTCTTT
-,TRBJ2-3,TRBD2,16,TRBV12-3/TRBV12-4,CASSPRLAGGRDTQYF,TGTGCCAGCAGCCCAAGACTAGCGGGAGGACGAGATACGCAGTACTTT
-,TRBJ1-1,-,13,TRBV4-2,CASSQLWTGEAFF,TGTGCCAGCAGCCAACTTTGGACGGGGGAAGCTTTCTTT
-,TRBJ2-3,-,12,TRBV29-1,CSSMARADTQYF,TGCAGCTCCATGGCTCGGGCAGATACGCAGTATTTT
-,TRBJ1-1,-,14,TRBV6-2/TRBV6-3,CASSRFGGHTEAFF,TGTGCCAGCAGTAGGTTCGGGGGTCACACTGAAGCTTTCTTT
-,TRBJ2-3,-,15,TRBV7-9,CASSLAGEGTDTQYF,TGTGCCAGCAGCTTAGCGGGAGAAGGGACAGATACGCAGTATTTT
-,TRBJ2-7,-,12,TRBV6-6,CASTQGGYEQYF,TGTGCCAGCACCCAGGGTGGTTACGAGCAGTACTTC
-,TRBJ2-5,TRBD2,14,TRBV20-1,CSAPGLTFQETQYF,TGCAGTGCCCCGGGACTAACATTTCAAGAGACCCAGTACTTC
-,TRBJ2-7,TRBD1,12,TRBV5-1,CASRRQGYEQYF,TGCGCCAGCAGGAGACAGGGGTACGAGCAGTACTTC
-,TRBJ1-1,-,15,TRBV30,CAWTQSGTVNTEAFF,TGTGCCTGGACCCAAAGCGGGACGGTGAACACTGAAGCTTTCTTT
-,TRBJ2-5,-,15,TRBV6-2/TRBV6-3,CASSPPGRLSETQYF,TGTGCCAGCAGCCCCCCGGGCAGGCTGTCAGAGACCCAGTACTTC